The present entry profiles one T cell receptor beta chain with its context. This sample is part of a study of siplizumab effects on memory and regulatory T cells. V dropped 2 bases and J dropped 4 bases, with 5 bases sitting between them. This CDR3 comprises 11 residues. Germline values: CDR1 GTSNPN, CDR2 SVGIG (reference sequence). TCRdb keeps only in-frame clones here, not all; method: immunoSEQ multiplex PCR. The sample lists about 50,000 clones, about 93% occurring once. Sample: CD8+ T cells sorted from blood. The sequence derives from a human donor in good health. The rearrangement links TRBV30 to TRBJ1-1; D is undetermined. The CDR3 coding sequence is TGTGCCTGGAGTACTCGCACTGAAGCTTTCTTT. It codes for CAWSTRTEAFF.